One T cell receptor beta chain is described in this entry. Its recognized antigen is unknown. No quality values exist for individual bases; no much larger clone is one base distant. The immunoSEQ assay amplified TCRB CDR3 regions from about 2 micrograms of genomic DNA, or from all available DNA when less than that amount was available. Multiplex PCR used 60 forward primers for TCR V beta segments and 13 reverse primers for J beta segments. Synthetic control templates were spiked into each sample at limiting dilution to estimate reads per starting template. The Illumina HiSeq System generated sequencing reads of 87 bp. Per the source publication's procedure: PCR and sequencing errors were removed by a nearest neighbor algorithm that merged closely related sequences. TCR overlap was measured as the percentage of unique tumor TCR beta sequences that were also present in the peripheral blood of the same patient. TCRdb re-hosts the immuneACCESS table, in-frame sequences only. Its copies lack some clones; in the studies checked, an unresolved V gene accounts for under half of them, and the cause for the rest is not known. For V, J and clone size, that table is used; D and trimming come from the DNA. For this sample the table gives roughly 80,000 clones, of which around 87% were detected only once. Clones ranked in the top ten supply around 2% of the sample.

The sample belongs to a study of glioma-infiltrating T cells after dendritic cell vaccination listed by TCRdb under 2016. About the investigation overall: The cohort comprised around 15 glioblastoma patients from Phase I and II dendritic cell vaccination trials, 9 newly diagnosed and 6 with recurrent disease. Patients received autologous tumor lysate-pulsed dendritic cell vaccination between about 2003 and 2012. The vaccine consisted of monocyte-derived dendritic cells cultured approximately seven days with IL-4 and GM-CSF, then pulsed overnight with autologous tumor lysate. Three intradermal dendritic cell vaccine injections were administered to patients at biweekly intervals in the arm below the axilla. In glioblastoma patients vaccinated with dendritic cells, deep sequencing of TCR beta CDR3 regions served to measure the amount of tumor-infiltrating lymphocytes and to compare repertoires between tumor and blood. TCR sequencing metrics, including TIL content and tumor-blood repertoire overlap, were correlated with survival after dendritic cell vaccination. The investigation overall reported the following: The cohort was small and heterogeneous, and full blood and tumor sets were available for few patients, with initial-recurrent tumor pairs available for even fewer patients. The TCR overlap response model with three groups was called speculative and said to need prospective validation. No direct relationship between TCR clonality and survival was found, suggesting a diverse polyclonal response may matter. After dendritic cell vaccination, a higher estimated pretreatment TIL content predicted longer time to progression and longer overall survival.

V and J are truncated by 4 bases and 10 bases respectively, leaving an intervening sequence of 14 bases. CDR3 length: 13 amino acids, cysteine to phenylalanine. CDR3 DNA only is kept here, 39 bases in frame from base 1. CDR1 and CDR2, looked up from the germline V gene (reference sequence), are LNHNV and YYDKDF. Explained via the paper, the time point label denotes: after dendritic cell vaccination, including at tumor progression/relapse. Patients were selected on the basis of adequate residual fresh-frozen tumor tissue and more than two years of available survival data. Although molecular status otherwise differed among the glioblastoma patients, no patient had an isocitrate dehydrogenase mutation. PBMC were collected before vaccination, two weeks after the third vaccination, and at tumor progression if tumor progression occurred. Genomic DNA was extracted with the Qiagen DNeasy Blood extraction Kit.

This TCR was recovered from a human donor with glioblastoma. The material was blood, obtained after dendritic cell vaccination. The receptor chain draws on TRBV15 and TRBJ2-1, and the D gene may be TRBD2, 7 bases matching. The DNA reads TGTGCCACCAGCACCCCCAGGGGAGGGGAGCAGTTCTTC. It translates to CATSTPRGGEQFF.